Given below is one T cell receptor (beta chain) in context. A single count supports this clone. No antigen is known for it. The input lacks base qualities; no much larger clone sits a single base away. The data stem from a study of cytomegalovirus exposure and HLA in healthy donors (dated by TCRdb to the late 2010s). About the full investigation: According to an earlier analysis of 587 of the donors, about 179 million T cells yielded 117 million unique TCR beta sequences and 276 Gb of sequence data. An earlier analysis of 500 to 750 of the donors applied high-throughput TCR beta sequencing to assess whether each TCR beta V gene segment acted as functional or pseudogenic. Class I and class II HLA loci were covered by the typing at four-digit resolution. High-throughput TCR immunosequencing, statistical association of individual TCRs with disease status, and machine learning were combined to predict cytomegalovirus infection status. Of the 300 to 400 genotyped donors, 65% to 90% fell in the genetic ancestry cluster associated with self-reported Caucasian donors. Donor age, sex, ethnicity and CMV serostatus were collected together with the repertoire data. Rather than drawing on any new phenotypic data, the later analysis identified candidate immune exposures from TCR beta sequences and the way those sequences occurred across donors. A later genetic analysis used genome-wide SNP genotypes for about 65% of the 666 donors, treating that subset as a discovery cohort. In addition to the first cohort of around 670 subjects, a separate validation cohort of 120 different subjects was used. Typing coverage varied by locus: roughly 620-640 donors for A, B, C, DRB1 and DQB1; some 520 for DQA1; around 610 for DPA1; approximately 450 for DPB1. Roughly 5 DR-DQ haplotypes were handled as single units for association and clustering, since linkage in the cohort was strong. The aim of the study was to test whether cataloging public T cell receptors could identify signatures of past pathogen exposure. The study profiled the T cell repertoires of about 640 subjects by immunosequencing and related them to cytomegalovirus serostatus. A later analysis re-examined previously published TCR beta repertoires from more than 650 donors and added high-resolution HLA genotyping to investigate patterns of TCR occurrence. Approximately 310 gigabases of sequencing data and around 88 million unique TCR sequences made up an early release that covered over 550 HLA-typed donors. Among roughly 400 genotyped donors of the cohort, an average of roughly 240,000 unique TCR beta nucleotide sequences were sequenced per donor, approximately 20% of them non-productive. All discovery cohort repertoires had been generated using a single sequencing platform. On the study overall, not on this receptor specifically: In vitro tests confirmed that three of the cytomegalovirus-associated TCR beta chains recognize cytomegalovirus antigens. According to a later analysis, TCR association rates differed among HLA loci, with DRB1 alleles showing the most associated TCRs and HLA-C alleles showing the fewest. The study listed 150 to 200 TCR beta chains as associated with cytomegalovirus. In a later analysis, most CMV-associated TCR beta chains were found to appear HLA-restricted, with HLA associations seemingly driven largely by CMV exposure. In a later analysis, several top co-occurrence clusters were reported to appear linked to parvovirus B19, influenza, CMV and Epstein-Barr virus. In this cohort, only TCR beta chains were sequenced, and detectable features were limited by the absence of alpha or paired-chain data. According to a later genetic analysis, donors in an Asian-associated ancestry cluster had fewer N-insertions in productive TCRs than the roughly 700-donor mean. Immune exposure information for the cohort was limited to CMV serostatus. The presence/absence analyses assumed that sequencing depth was roughly uniform across donors, and that assumption may not be true. The 87-base-pair reads could not distinguish some IMGT-functional V segments, including TRBV6-2 and TRBV6-3, so those segments were excluded. In a later analysis, HLA-associated TCR beta chains were found to be more clonally expanded and to have lower generation probabilities than equally common non-associated chains. A group of highly shared sequence variants was considered likely to be a technical artifact of the sequencing pipeline. Correlated functional status among segregating V segments might be attributable to linkage disequilibrium, but an unknown experimental factor could not be ruled out. While some public TCRs were present in many individuals, most TCR sequences turned up only very rarely across donors. In an earlier analysis of 587 of the donors, most TCR beta V segments appeared in productive rearrangements about 87% or about 30% of the time, broadly matching IMGT annotations. A later genetic analysis associated a missense DCLRE1C variant with V-gene and J-gene trimming of TCR beta chains, and an independent cohort replicated the association. The earlier analysis of nearly 600 of the donors excluded some 15 rarely observed V segments, including chromosome 9 orphons, because counts were too low. At a false discovery rate of 0.05, a later analysis linked 16,000 or so TCR beta sequences to specific HLA alleles. When HLA alleles, especially DR and DQ, strongly co-occurred, attributing TCR associations to individual alleles was difficult. Because HLA typing was unavailable for some donors at each locus, only the typed subset was used in association tests. The classifier was reported to diagnose cytomegalovirus status with high specificity and sensitivity in both the original and validation cohorts. A further reported finding was that TCR beta sequences accurately predicted the HLA-A and HLA-B alleles for most subjects in the first cohort. It was suggested by the authors that the approach could potentially be generalized to other disease states and immunological phenotypes.

In total, fewer than 750 healthy bone marrow donors made up the cohort. At the time of sampling, all cohort members were nominally healthy, though unrecorded immune exposures were likely present. The donor tested CMV seropositive, placing the donor among the roughly 300 seropositive members of the cohort. A peripheral blood sample was collected from each donor, and TCR beta sequencing was performed on peripheral blood mononuclear cells. Genomic DNA extraction from the blood cell samples was performed with the Qiagen DNeasy Blood Extraction Kit. The library was generated by the immunoSEQ multiplex PCR assay. The multiplex PCR relied on a mix of 60 forward primers for TCR Vbeta segments and 13 reverse primers for TCR Jbeta segments. The CDR3 region of rearranged TCR beta genes was amplified from genomic DNA by a multiplex PCR assay. The amplified TCR beta libraries were sequenced on the Illumina HiSeq System as 87-base-pair reads. The source study handled its data this way. In a later analysis, 80 million or so unique TCR beta chains were counted across the 650 to 700 repertoires, and roughly 11 million of these chains were shared by at least two donors. Raw reads were error-corrected and collapsed into unique sequences by a nearest-neighbor algorithm in which closely related sequences were merged to remove PCR and sequencing errors. CDR3 sequences were aligned to IMGT reference sequences to assign V, D and J gene segments. For a sequence to be retained, a match of at least six nucleotides was required to both a V gene segment and a J gene segment. Rearrangements were classified as productive when the CDR3 lacked stop codons and remained in frame with V and J, and all other rearrangements were classified as non-productive. Following IMGT convention, CDR3 was defined as the stretch from the second conserved V-encoded cysteine to the conserved J-encoded phenylalanine. In an earlier analysis of roughly 610 of the donors, sequences lacking an unambiguous match to a single V gene segment were excluded. An earlier analysis of 500 to 700 of the donors classified V segments as functional when productive rearrangements were above 56.7% and as segregating when the standard deviation between donors was above 5%. A statistical classification framework was developed to diagnose cytomegalovirus status using the catalog of TCR beta chain sequences. V and J gene assignment, in a later analysis, came from comparing TCR nucleotide sequences with IMGT/GENE-DB human TR gene sequences. A later analysis assigned CDR3 sequences and most-parsimonious VDJ recombination scenarios with the TCRdist pipeline. In a later analysis, each TCR beta chain was defined by its CDR3 amino acid sequence together with its V-gene family, and reads lacking a unique V-gene family were excluded. To address suspected cross-contamination and a sequencing artifact, a later analysis removed 592 highly shared, low-generation-probability nucleotide sequences. A later analysis calculated a clonal expansion index for each public chain from normalized within-repertoire ranks of inferred template counts. In a later analysis, generation probabilities were computed with a VDJ recombination model fitted to out-of-frame rearrangements, and the resulting probabilities were checked against IGoR. In a later analysis, TCR-TCR, TCR-HLA and TCR-CMV co-occurrence was scored with hypergeometric tests, and a repertoire-size bias correction was applied to TCR pairs. To estimate false discovery rates, a later analysis permuted the HLA or CMV assignments 20 times. A later analysis grouped co-occurring TCRs with DBSCAN, adding TCRdist sequence similarity when clustering within HLA-allele-positive subsets. Repertoires with fewer than 30,000 or more than 120,000 public chains were left out of co-occurrence clustering, as were about five repertoires with anomalous nucleotide sharing. In its TCRdb copy, this immuneACCESS table keeps in-frame sequences only and misses some clones. Where compared with another copy, unresolved V genes explain less than half of these, and the others have no known cause. V, J and clone size are those of that table, while D and trimming were read from the DNA. For this sample there are 90,000 to 150,000 clones; roughly four fifths appear just once. The ten largest clonotypes hold 3% to 4% of the sample.

The CDR3 covers 15 residues, taking in both the cysteine and the phenylalanine. The read is trimmed to its CDR3 DNA, 45 bases read in frame from base 1. The trim is 3 bases for V and 4 bases for J, with a gap of 15 bases between the germline ends. The germline V gene (reference sequence) specifies LNHDA as CDR1 and SQIVND as CDR2. The sequenced sample consisted of PBMCs. The receptor was derived from a woman in her twenties or thirties in good health and CMV-seropositive. Here the chain combines TRBV19 and TRBJ1-2, with a tentative D gene TRBD1 over 6 matching bases. CDR3 region: CASSILTGFRYGYTF. The nucleotide sequence is TGTGCCAGTAGTATCCTAACAGGGTTTCGCTATGGCTACACCTTC.